This passage covers 8 T cell receptor beta chains from one sample sequenced in a study of T cells in localized non-small cell lung cancer. Some clones are missing from TCRdb's copy, which holds only in-frame ones; the method was immunoSEQ multiplex PCR. The sample contains tens of thousands of clones, about 84% of which appear only once. This sample comprised peripheral blood, obtained before any cancer treatment. These TCRs come from a man between 40 and 75 years old with stage III squamous cell lung carcinoma.

The chain couples TRBV19 to TRBJ2-6; 7 bases align to TRBD1. Trimming cost V 5 bases and J 2 bases; bases outside gene matches: 3. CDR1 LNHDA and CDR2 SQIVND come from the germline V gene (reference sequence). This CDR3 is built from 15 residues. In DNA form, the CDR3 reads TGTGCCAGTAGTTCCGACAGGGCTGGGGCCAACGTCCTGACTTTC. This translates into CASSSDRAGANVLTF.

This chain joins TRBV19 and TRBJ1-1, with D unresolved. The CDR3 loop spans 13 amino acids. With 6 bases removed from V and 1 base from J, the gap between germline ends came to 9 bases. Germline CDR1 reads LNHDA; CDR2 reads SQIVND (reference sequence). CDR3 in DNA: TGTGCCAGTAGCCCCGGACGGAACACTGAAGCTTTCTTT. Translating gives CASSPGRNTEAFF. The full variable domain, its missing parts supplied by reference TRBV19 and TRBJ1-1, is DGGITQSPKYLFRKEGQNVTLSCEQNLNHDAMYWYRQDPGQGLRLIYYSQIVNDFQKGDIAEGYSVSREKKESFPLTVTSAQKNPTAFYLCASSPGRNTEAFFGQGTRLTVV.

This chain uses TRBV9 with TRBJ2-3, with D perhaps TRBD1 (5 bases). V lost 0 bases and J 4 bases, leaving 9 bases between the germline ends. The CDR3 has 14 residues. Germline V gives CDR1 SGDLS, CDR2 YYNGEE. The CDR3 region is CASSVDRGPDTQYF. CDR3 bases: TGTGCCAGCAGCGTAGATAGGGGCCCAGATACGCAGTATTTT.

The chain has TRBV7-9 and TRBJ2-2; D gene unclear. This CDR3 spans 15 amino acids. V lost 5 bases and J 3 bases, leaving 13 bases between the germline ends. Germline values: CDR1 SEHNR, CDR2 FQNEAQ (reference sequence). The CDR3 DNA reads TGTGCCAGCAGCCTTAGGGCGGTACACACCGGGGAGCTGTTTTTT. This encodes CASSLRAVHTGELFF.

This rearrangement joins TRBV7-8 to TRBJ2-7; perhaps TRBD2 as D (5 bases). CDR3 size: 14 residues. V was cut by 5 bases and J by 7 bases, with 18 bases left in between. Germline V lookup: CDR1 SGHVS, CDR2 FQNEAQ. CDR3 residues: CASSRQPPPGEQYF. The CDR3, as DNA: TGTGCCAGCAGCCGGCAACCTCCCCCGGGGGAGCAGTACTTC.

The chain employs TRBV5-8 and TRBJ2-5; unclear D gene. The V gene lost 5 bases and the J gene lost 14 bases, with 16 bases spanning the gap. The CDR3 runs to 11 residues. Germline loops: CDR1 SGHTS, CDR2 YDEGEE. CDR3 nucleotides: TGTGCCAGCAGGATGAGGCCATCCCCATACTTC. Translated: CASRMRPSPYF. Full variable domain (rest looked up from reference TRBV5-8 and TRBJ2-5): EAGVTQSPTHLIKTRGQQATLRCSPISGHTSVYWYQQALGLGLQFLLWYDEGEERNRGNFPPRFSGRQFPNYSSELNVNALELEDSALYLCASRMRPSPYFGPGTRLLVL.

The gene calls are TRBV27 and TRBJ1-5; tentative D call: TRBD1 (5 bases). Germline-derived CDR1 and CDR2 are MNHEY and SMNVEV (reference sequence). Trimming pared 5 bases from V and 0 bases from J, leaving 17 bases between. The CDR3 loop spans 17 amino acids. The CDR3 loop is CASSPRPAGTSNQPQHF. The CDR3 DNA reads as TGTGCCAGCAGTCCCCGCCCCGCCGGGACTAGCAATCAGCCCCAGCATTTT.

The V and J genes are TRBV2 and TRBJ2-5; tentatively, D is TRBD1 (5 bases). The CDR3 runs 14 residues. Germline CDR1 and CDR2: SNHLY and FYNNEI. The V end was cut by 3 bases, the J end by 6 bases, with 14 bases between. CDR3 protein: CASSEGLVEQTQYF. The CDR3 DNA reads as TGTGCCAGCAGTGAGGGGCTAGTGGAGCAGACCCAGTACTTC.